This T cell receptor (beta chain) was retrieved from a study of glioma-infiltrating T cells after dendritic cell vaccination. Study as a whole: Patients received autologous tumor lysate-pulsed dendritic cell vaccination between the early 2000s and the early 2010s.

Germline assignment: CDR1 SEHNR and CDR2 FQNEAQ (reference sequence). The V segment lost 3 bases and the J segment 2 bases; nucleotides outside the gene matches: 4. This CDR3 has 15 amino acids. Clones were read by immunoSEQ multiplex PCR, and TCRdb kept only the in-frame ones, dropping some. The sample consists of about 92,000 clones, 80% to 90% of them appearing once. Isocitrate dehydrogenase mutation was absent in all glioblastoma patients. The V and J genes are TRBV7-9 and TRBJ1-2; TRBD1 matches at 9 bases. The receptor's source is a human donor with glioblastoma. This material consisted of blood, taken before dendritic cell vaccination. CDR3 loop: CASSLGTGNNYGYTF. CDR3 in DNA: TGTGCCAGCAGCTTGGGGACAGGGAACAACTATGGCTACACCTTC.